Below, one TCR beta chain is given with its context. What it recognizes is unknown. Treatment of the sample: over 15 received Ad26.COV2.S at low or high dose, single or two shots; five or six received placebo; per-sample allocation not given. Sampling happened 63 days after the first vaccine or placebo injection. Generated by immunoSEQ multiplex PCR, the TCRdb table keeps only in-frame clones and is missing some. The sample holds about half a million clones, 89% seen once. The CDR3 has 15 residues. CDR1 and CDR2 (germline): MDHEN, SYDVKM. Trimming removed 8 bases at V and 4 bases at J, with 17 bases between. This sample is part of a study of Ad26.COV2.S vaccination and SARS-CoV-2 variants. Looking at the study overall: Ad26.COV2.S shots went into the muscle once or twice, 56 days apart. The study's findings and limits: The TCR-based breadth and depth measures might underestimate overall T cell responses. After vaccination, substantial breadth of spike-specific CD8+ and CD4+ responses was reported. Comparable non-spike TCR breadth was observed in vaccine and placebo recipients.

Here the sequenced sample was peripheral blood, taken in a trial of Ad26.COV2.S vaccine versus placebo. J is TRBJ1-4 and V is TRBV28, with unresolved D. This receptor was identified in a person between 18 and 65 years old who received the Ad26.COV2.S COVID-19 vaccine or a placebo. CDR3 in DNA: TGTGCCAGCGGATTGGGGTCACCTCGTAATGAAAAACTGTTTTTT. Its translation is CASGLGSPRNEKLFF. The full variable domain, in which reference TRBV28 and TRBJ1-4 provide the parts outside the CDR3, is DVKVTQSSRYLVKRTGEKVFLECVQDMDHENMFWYRQDPGLGLRLIYFSYDVKMKEKGDIPEGYSVSREKKERFSLILESASTNQTSMYLCASGLGSPRNEKLFFGSGTQLSVL.